This TCR beta chain was identified in a study of blood T cell repertoires in COVID-19. In the study overall: Some COVID-19 samples were acute and others convalescent; all came from the United States, Italy and Spain.

This CDR3 region has 13 residues. The V end lost 5 bases, the J end lost 1 base, and 8 bases lay between the germline ends. The germline CDR1 and CDR2 sequences are SGHTA and FQGTGA. Data came from immunoSEQ multiplex PCR; TCRdb stores just in-frame clones and leaves some out. The repertoire consists of approximately 300,000 clones, with about 92% occurring once and the leading ten covering about 18%. Two negative PCRs, clearance, or symptom resolution had been documented for recovered Cohort 3 donors. The V call is TRBV7-3, the J call TRBJ1-1; D gene uncertain. The origin of this receptor is a woman aged 25 to 45 who had recovered from COVID-19. The sequenced sample consisted of PBMCs or T cells enriched from blood (not recorded which). CDR3 protein: CASSAGKNTEAFF. The CDR3 nucleotides are TGTGCCAGCAGCGCGGGTAAGAACACTGAAGCTTTCTTT.